Listed here is a single TCR beta chain. This sample stems from a study of T cell changes during pregnancy in multiple sclerosis. Profiling relied on immunoSEQ multiplex PCR, and the TCRdb table lists in-frame clones only, not all of them. This repertoire shows approximately 66,000 clones, 80% to 95% found once; its top ten account for 2%. The V and J ends lost 0 bases and 0 bases, in that order; junction bases with no gene match: 4. Germline assignment: CDR1 SGDLS and CDR2 YYNGEE. This CDR3 comprises 16 residues. The sequences come from peripheral blood, collected in the third trimester of pregnancy. The sequence came from a female donor in good health, enrolled as a control in a pregnancy study. The chain joins TRBV9 to TRBJ2-3; 7 bases match TRBD2. The CDR3 loop is CASSVVASGSTDTQYF. The DNA of the CDR3 is TGTGCCAGCAGCGTAGTGGCTAGCGGAAGCACAGATACGCAGTATTTT. Variable domain in full (rest from reference TRBV9 and TRBJ2-3): DSGVTQTPKHLITATGQRVTLRCSPRSGDLSVYWYQQSLDQGLQFLIQYYNGEERAKGNILERFSAQQFPDLHSELNLSSLELGDSALYFCASSVVASGSTDTQYFGPGTRLTVL.